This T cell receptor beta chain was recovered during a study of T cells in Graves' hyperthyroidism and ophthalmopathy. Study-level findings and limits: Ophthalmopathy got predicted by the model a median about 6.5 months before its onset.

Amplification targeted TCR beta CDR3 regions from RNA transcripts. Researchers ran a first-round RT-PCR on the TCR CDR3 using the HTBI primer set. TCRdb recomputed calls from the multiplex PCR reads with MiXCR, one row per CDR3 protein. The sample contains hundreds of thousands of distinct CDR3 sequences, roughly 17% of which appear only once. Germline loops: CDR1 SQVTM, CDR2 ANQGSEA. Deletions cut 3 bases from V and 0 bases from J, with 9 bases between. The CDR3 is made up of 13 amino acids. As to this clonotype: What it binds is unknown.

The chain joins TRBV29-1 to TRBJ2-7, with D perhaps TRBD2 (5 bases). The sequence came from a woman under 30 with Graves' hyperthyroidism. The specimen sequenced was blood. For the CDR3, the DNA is TGCAGCGTTGATAATGGGAGCTCCTACGAGCAGTACTTC. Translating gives CSVDNGSSYEQYF.